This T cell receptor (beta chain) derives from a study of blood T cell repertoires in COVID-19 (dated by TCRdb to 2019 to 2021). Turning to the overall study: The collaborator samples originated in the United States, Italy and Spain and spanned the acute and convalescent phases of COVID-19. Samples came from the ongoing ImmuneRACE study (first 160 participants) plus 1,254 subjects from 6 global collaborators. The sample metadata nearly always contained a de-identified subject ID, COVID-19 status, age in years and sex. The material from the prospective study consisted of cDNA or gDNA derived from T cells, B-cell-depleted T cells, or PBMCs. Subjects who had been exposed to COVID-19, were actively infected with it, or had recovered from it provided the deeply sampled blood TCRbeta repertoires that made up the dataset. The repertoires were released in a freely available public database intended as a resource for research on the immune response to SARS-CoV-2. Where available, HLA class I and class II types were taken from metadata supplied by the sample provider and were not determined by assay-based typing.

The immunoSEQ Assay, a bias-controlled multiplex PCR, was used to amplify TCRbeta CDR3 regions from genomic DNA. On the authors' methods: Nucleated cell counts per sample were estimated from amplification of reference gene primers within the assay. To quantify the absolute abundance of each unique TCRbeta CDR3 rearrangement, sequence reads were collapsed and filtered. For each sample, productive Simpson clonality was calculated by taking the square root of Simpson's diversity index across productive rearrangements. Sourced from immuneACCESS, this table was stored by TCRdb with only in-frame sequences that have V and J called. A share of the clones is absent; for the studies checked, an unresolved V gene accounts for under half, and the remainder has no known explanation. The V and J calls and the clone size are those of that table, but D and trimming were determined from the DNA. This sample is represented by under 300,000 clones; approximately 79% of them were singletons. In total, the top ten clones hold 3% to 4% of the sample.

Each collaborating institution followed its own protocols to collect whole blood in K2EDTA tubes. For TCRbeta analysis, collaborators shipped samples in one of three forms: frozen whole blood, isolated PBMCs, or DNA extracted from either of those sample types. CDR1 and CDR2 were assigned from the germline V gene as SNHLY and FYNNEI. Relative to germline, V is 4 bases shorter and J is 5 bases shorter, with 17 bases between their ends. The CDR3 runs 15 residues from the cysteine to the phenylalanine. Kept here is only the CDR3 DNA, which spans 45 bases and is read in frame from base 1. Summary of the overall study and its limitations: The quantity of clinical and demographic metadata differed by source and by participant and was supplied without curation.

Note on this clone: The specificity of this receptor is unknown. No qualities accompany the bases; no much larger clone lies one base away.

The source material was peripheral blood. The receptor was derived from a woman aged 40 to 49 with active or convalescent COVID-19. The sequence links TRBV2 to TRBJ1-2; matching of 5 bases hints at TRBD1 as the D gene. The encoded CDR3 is CASSVSGTEIYGYTF. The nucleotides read TGTGCCAGCAGTGTCTCCGGGACTGAGATATATGGCTACACCTTC. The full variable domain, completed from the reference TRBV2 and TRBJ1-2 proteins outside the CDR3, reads EPEVTQTPSHQVTQMGQEVILRCVPISNHLYFYWYRQILGQKVEFLVSFYNNEISEKSEIFDDQFSVERPDGSNFTLKIRSTKLEDSAMYFCASSVSGTEIYGYTFGSGTRLTVV.